The text below deals with one T cell receptor beta chain. This record comes from a study of T cell changes during pregnancy in multiple sclerosis. Method: immunoSEQ multiplex PCR; TCRdb's copy keeps in-frame clones and lacks some. The profile shows some 52,000 clones, roughly 92% of them singletons. Sequenced material: CD4+ T cells from peripheral blood mononuclear cells, taken in the third trimester of pregnancy. The clonotype originates from a female donor with multiple sclerosis, enrolled in a pregnancy study.

DNA for the CDR3: TGTGCCAGCTGGTCGGACGGGGTTGGAGATAGCAATCAGCCCCAGCATTTT. Translated: CASWSDGVGDSNQPQHF. The J gene is TRBJ1-5, the V gene TRBV2; no definite D call. CDR3 length equals 17 residues. Germline CDR1 and CDR2: SNHLY and FYNNEI. Trimming cost V 8 bases and J 0 bases, with 20 bases left between them.